This TCR beta chain was sequenced for a study of T cell repertoires in cytomegalovirus infection. Study as a whole: Both CMV infection and a matching HLA type were indicated by public TCR beta signatures.

Study-wide results and caveats: HLA-C-restricted CMV clonotypes gave the most frequent clonotype in two of eight donors.

Trimming took 1 base from V and 4 from J, leaving 7 bases between them. The CDR3 has 14 amino acids. Germline values: CDR1 KGHSH, CDR2 LQKENI. Each CDR3 protein gets one entry after TCRdb re-called the reads with MiXCR. The repertoire holds roughly 760,000 distinct CDR3 sequences, 35% seen once, with 2.5% to 3.5% in the top ten. Concerning this clonotype itself: The target antigen is unknown.

The sequenced sample was PBMCs. This TCR was recovered from a human donor in good health (CMV status not recorded). Some clones in this sample may be carry-over from other donors' samples. The chain recombines TRBV18 with TRBJ2-2; a weak D match, TRBD2 (5 bases). For the CDR3, the DNA is TGTGCCAGCTCACCACTAGGGAGCACCGGGGAGCTGTTTTTT. As protein: CASSPLGSTGELFF.